Below, one TCR beta chain is given with its context. Combining a sample-barcoded 5' primer with a J-beta primer mix, a second PCR ran for roughly 6 to 12 cycles. Via MiXCR, TCRdb re-called the 5' RACE reads, giving one row per CDR3 protein. The data contain about 760,000 distinct CDR3 sequences, about 25% of them seen just once; the ten biggest clones take up more than 8%. The data are from a study of blood T cells in healthy people across ages. Study overall: Per every two T cells, about one barcoded beta molecule was captured by template switching.

These data also featured in a second study, about T cells of mothers and their children. That paper notes: Related and unrelated pairs show similar thymic shaping of TCR recombination output. Slightly higher but non-significant overlap marked related mother-child pairs versus unrelated pairs.

The specimen sequenced was blood. This clonotype was sampled from a boy under 18 in good health.

The CDR3 sequence: CATLATGTSYNEQFF. CDR3 DNA: TGTGCCACCTTAGCGACGGGGACATCCTACAATGAGCAGTTCTTC. The genes are TRBV7-9 and TRBJ2-1, with D perhaps matching TRBD1 (6 bases). The germline V gene has CDR1 SEHNR and CDR2 FQNEAQ (reference sequence). CDR3 length: 15 amino acids. V lost 10 bases to trimming and J lost 1 base, with 17 bases between them.